This entry features one T cell receptor (beta chain) sequence. This clone was seen once. Its target antigen remains unknown. The input lacks base qualities; no much larger clone sits a single base away. The sample comes from a study of cytomegalovirus exposure and HLA in healthy donors (TCRdb year 2017). In terms of the full investigation: According to a later analysis, one platform produced both the 120 validation repertoires and the 730 or so repertoires of the first cohort. Along with the roughly 670-subject first cohort, a separate validation cohort of over a hundred different subjects was used. The aim of the study was to test whether cataloging public T cell receptors could identify signatures of past pathogen exposure. To predict cytomegalovirus infection status, the study brought together high-throughput TCR immunosequencing, statistical association of individual TCRs with disease status, and machine learning.

Receptor libraries were prepared by the immunoSEQ multiplex PCR assay. The original pipeline was this. A statistical classification framework was built to diagnose cytomegalovirus status from the catalog of TCR beta chain sequences. Sourced from immuneACCESS, this table was stored by TCRdb with only in-frame sequences that have V and J called. A share of the clones is absent; for the studies checked, an unresolved V gene accounts for under half, and the remainder has no known explanation. V, J and clone size are taken as reported in that table, and D and trimming were inferred from the DNA itself. Recorded for this sample are a few hundred thousand clones; around 90% of them occurred a single time. The ten largest clones take up approximately 0.96% of the sample. The donors belonged to the validation cohort of about 130 subjects, which was separate from the approximately 700-subject first cohort.

At the junction V is shortened by 8 bases and J by 8 bases, with 27 bases in between. Reading from cysteine to phenylalanine, the CDR3 counts 16 amino acids. The DNA shown is the 48-base CDR3, in frame from base 1. Looking up the germline V gene (reference sequence) yields CDR1 MNHEY and CDR2 SMNVEV. The investigation overall reported the following: A few of the identified cytomegalovirus-associated TCR beta chains were confirmed in vitro to be specific for cytomegalovirus antigens. All 120 or so repertoires were used to score co-occurrence in the validation cohort in a later analysis, because that analysis had no HLA typing for the cohort. The authors suggested that the approach could potentially be generalized to other disease states and immunological phenotypes. A later analysis found that TCRs clustered in the first cohort also tended to co-occur in the 95 to 150 validation repertoires, with roughly 95% of cluster scores above 0. Most TCR sequences were seen in very few donors, while some public TCRs were found in many individuals. In both the original and validation cohorts, the classifier was reported to diagnose cytomegalovirus status with high specificity and sensitivity. In the study, approximately 150 TCR beta chains were listed as associated with cytomegalovirus.

This clonotype was sampled from a man aged 25 to 40 in good health and CMV-seronegative. The chain uses TRBV27 and TRBJ1-2, and TRBD1 may be the D gene, going by 6 matching bases. The sequenced material came from PBMCs. The DNA is TGTGCCAGCCGACAGACAGGCTCTATGGTTCTGGCGGGCTACACCTTC. This sequence encodes CASRQTGSMVLAGYTF.